The rows below give T cell receptor beta chains drawn from one sample of a study of T cell changes during pregnancy in multiple sclerosis. Profiled with immunoSEQ multiplex PCR; TCRdb holds only in-frame clones, not every one. This table holds 45,000 to 55,000 clones, about 90% found once. This specimen was CD4+ T cells from peripheral blood mononuclear cells, taken in the second trimester of pregnancy. These receptor sequences come from a female donor with multiple sclerosis, enrolled in a pregnancy study. The CDR3 runs from the conserved cysteine through the conserved F or W. The D gene is left open where the match is weak. Clone size, where shown, is once, few, many, or a class for clones that have expanded.

CDR3 protein	CDR3 DNA	D gene	V gene	J gene	clone size
CAWNPDRDYGYTF	TGTGCCTGGAACCCGGACAGGGACTATGGCTACACCTTC	TRBD1	TRBV30	TRBJ1-2	-
CASSQGTRSGQETQYF	TGTGCCAGCAGCCAGGGAACGAGGAGCGGCCAAGAGACCCAGTACTTC	-	TRBV14	TRBJ2-5	once
CASSGGLAYSQETQYF	TGTGCCAGCAGCGGCGGACTAGCGTATTCCCAAGAGACCCAGTACTTC	TRBD2	TRBV5-4	TRBJ2-5	-
CAWTAGTGGAETQYF	TGTGCCTGGACAGCAGGGACAGGGGGCGCGGAGACCCAGTACTTC	TRBD1	TRBV30	TRBJ2-5	-
CSATGGGQETQYF	TGCAGCGCGACAGGGGGAGGCCAAGAGACCCAGTACTTC	TRBD1	TRBV29-1	TRBJ2-5	-
CASSGASGTSREQYF	TGTGCCAGCAGTGGCGCTAGCGGGACCTCGAGGGAGCAGTACTTC	TRBD2	TRBV2	TRBJ2-7	-
CASRSTGANQPQHF	TGTGCCAGCAGATCAACAGGGGCCAATCAGCCCCAGCATTTT	TRBD1	TRBV2	TRBJ1-5	-
CAWSVSLARRDTQYF	TGTGCCTGGAGTGTAAGTCTAGCGAGAAGAGATACGCAGTATTTT	-	TRBV30	TRBJ2-3	-
CASSQALGGTANNEQFF	TGTGCCAGCAGCCAGGCCCTCGGTGGGACTGCGAACAATGAGCAGTTCTTC	-	TRBV4-2	TRBJ2-1	-
CASSEPGVGTEAFF	TGTGCCAGCAGTGAACCGGGGGTCGGTACTGAAGCTTTCTTT	-	TRBV6-1	TRBJ1-1	few
CAISVGLAGTETQYF	TGTGCCATCAGTGTTGGTCTAGCGGGAACAGAGACCCAGTACTTC	TRBD2	TRBV10-3	TRBJ2-5	-
CASSLGSVETQYF	TGCGCCAGCAGCTTGGGTAGCGTAGAGACCCAGTACTTC	-	TRBV5-1	TRBJ2-5	-
CASNQQGDYEQYF	TGTGCCAGCAACCAACAGGGTGACTACGAGCAGTACTTC	-	TRBV2	TRBJ2-7	-
CASSQEPSGPYNEQFF	TGTGCCAGCAGCCAAGAACCCAGCGGCCCCTACAATGAGCAGTTCTTC	-	TRBV4-2	TRBJ2-1	-
CASTAGGNEQFF	TGTGCCAGTACGGCGGGAGGTAATGAGCAGTTCTTC	TRBD2	TRBV19	TRBJ2-1	-
CASGSGRMNTEAFF	TGTGCCAGCGGGTCCGGGAGAATGAACACTGAAGCTTTCTTT	-	TRBV27	TRBJ1-1	once
CASSPQMSEQYF	TGTGCCAGCTCACCTCAAATGTCCGAGCAGTACTTC	-	TRBV18	TRBJ2-7	-
CASSLRGQGPYEQYF	TGTGCCAGCAGCTTAAGGGGACAGGGCCCCTACGAGCAGTACTTC	TRBD1	TRBV7-9	TRBJ2-7	-
CASSQEGYEGDTQYF	TGCGCCAGCAGCCAAGAGGGGTATGAGGGAGATACGCAGTATTTT	-	TRBV4-1	TRBJ2-3	once
CASSETSGSYNEQFF	TGCGCCAGCAGTGAGACTAGCGGATCCTACAATGAGCAGTTCTTC	TRBD2	TRBV10-2	TRBJ2-1	-
CASSPRTEISYEQYF	TGTGCCAGCTCACCCCGGACAGAAATCTCCTACGAGCAGTACTTC	-	TRBV18	TRBJ2-7	-
CASSLPQGPSNTEAFF	TGCGCCAGCAGCTTGCCGCAGGGGCCTTCGAACACTGAAGCTTTCTTT	-	TRBV5-1	TRBJ1-1	-
CASSQSGRSYNEQFF	TGTGCCAGCAGCCAAAGCGGGAGGTCATACAATGAGCAGTTCTTC	TRBD2	TRBV7-3	TRBJ2-1	-
CAISATSGTSFALYEQYF	TGTGCCATCAGTGCTACCTCCGGGACTAGCTTCGCCCTCTACGAGCAGTACTTC	TRBD2	TRBV10-3	TRBJ2-7	-
CASSFKGASTEAFF	TGCGCCAGCAGCTTTAAGGGGGCGTCCACTGAAGCTTTCTTT	TRBD1	TRBV5-1	TRBJ1-1	-
CASGGIAGGPSTDTQYF	TGTGCTAGTGGTGGGATAGCGGGAGGGCCCTCCACAGATACGCAGTATTTT	TRBD2	TRBV12-5	TRBJ2-3	-
CASRVGLAGDETQYF	TGTGCCAGCAGGGTGGGACTAGCGGGAGATGAGACCCAGTACTTC	TRBD2	TRBV2	TRBJ2-5	-
CASSPTGGAEEQYF	TGCGCCAGCAGCCCTACAGGGGGCGCGGAGGAGCAGTACTTC	TRBD1	TRBV4-3	TRBJ2-7	-
CASSDRGYTEAFF	TGCGCCAGCAGCGACAGGGGATACACTGAAGCTTTCTTT	TRBD1	TRBV10-1	TRBJ1-1	few
CASSAQGAIEQYF	TGCGCCAGCAGTGCTCAGGGGGCAATCGAGCAGTACTTC	TRBD1	TRBV10-2	TRBJ2-7	-
CAISGRNTGELFF	TGTGCCATCAGTGGGAGAAACACCGGGGAGCTGTTTTTT	-	TRBV10-3	TRBJ2-2	-
CASSIDITTDTQYF	TGCGCCAGCAGCATTGACATAACCACAGATACGCAGTATTTT	-	TRBV5-1	TRBJ2-3	-
CASSGIPGQGATGELFF	TGTGCCAGCAGTGGAATACCGGGACAGGGGGCGACCGGGGAGCTGTTTTTT	TRBD1	TRBV2	TRBJ2-2	-
CAWSARETQYF	TGTGCCTGGAGTGCTAGGGAGACCCAGTACTTC	-	TRBV30	TRBJ2-5	once
CASSTDRLTQETQYF	TGTGCCAGTAGTACCGACAGGCTTACACAAGAGACCCAGTACTTC	-	TRBV19	TRBJ2-5	-
CASSYSAGDQNIQYF	TGTGCCAGCAGTTACTCGGCGGGGGATCAAAACATTCAGTACTTC	TRBD2	TRBV6-6	TRBJ2-4	-
CSVERPLAGSPDTQYF	TGCAGCGTTGAACGCCCACTAGCGGGCTCTCCAGATACGCAGTATTTT	TRBD2	TRBV29-1	TRBJ2-3	-
CASAMDRGGYEQHF	TGTGCTAGTGCTATGGACAGGGGTGGGTACGAGCAGCACTTC	TRBD1	TRBV12-5	TRBJ2-7	-
CASSILAGLTDTQYF	TGTGCCAGCAGCATATTAGCGGGATTGACAGATACGCAGTATTTT	TRBD2	TRBV7-2	TRBJ2-3	-
CASSLEGASGRDTQYF	TGTGCCAGCAGCCTGGAGGGGGCTAGCGGGAGAGATACGCAGTATTTT	TRBD2	TRBV7-9	TRBJ2-3	-
CASSQGAGGGNTIYF	TGCGCCAGCAGCCAAGGGGCGGGGGGTGGAAACACCATATATTTT	-	TRBV4-3	TRBJ1-3	once
CASSIGGLAGDTQYF	TGTGCCAGTAGTATCGGGGGACTAGCGGGAGATACGCAGTATTTT	TRBD2	TRBV19	TRBJ2-3	-
CASSLSGRARETQYF	TGTGCCAGCAGCTTATCCGGGAGGGCCCGAGAGACCCAGTACTTC	TRBD2	TRBV11-2	TRBJ2-5	-
CASSLAEGTGYTF	TGCGCCAGCAGCTTGGCCGAGGGTACTGGCTACACCTTC	-	TRBV5-1	TRBJ1-2	-
CASSLDSGSKNTEAFF	TGTGCCAGCAGCTTGGATAGCGGCAGTAAGAACACTGAAGCTTTCTTT	-	TRBV5-8	TRBJ1-1	once
CASSGGNAGTRAGELFF	TGCGCCAGCAGTGGAGGAAACGCCGGGACTAGGGCCGGGGAGCTGTTTTTT	TRBD2	TRBV10-1	TRBJ2-2	-
CASSQAGLAGVGNTGELFF	TGCGCCAGCAGCCAAGCCGGACTAGCGGGAGTAGGGAACACCGGGGAGCTGTTTTTT	TRBD2	TRBV4-3	TRBJ2-2	-
CASKASEGTDTQYF	TGTGCCAGCAAGGCTAGCGAGGGCACAGATACGCAGTATTTT	-	TRBV9	TRBJ2-3	-
CASSPLRAVEQFF	TGTGCCAGCTCACCCCTCCGAGCTGTTGAGCAGTTCTTC	-	TRBV18	TRBJ2-1	-
CASSPTRIQSSYNEQFF	TGTGCCAGCAGTCCTACCCGTATACAGAGCTCCTACAATGAGCAGTTCTTC	-	TRBV2	TRBJ2-1	-
CASSNPVWEGGENEQFF	TGTGCCAGTAGTAATCCCGTGTGGGAGGGCGGGGAGAATGAGCAGTTCTTC	TRBD2	TRBV19	TRBJ2-1	-
CASSLSRREGLGETQYF	TGTGCCAGCAGCCTCTCCAGAAGGGAGGGCCTGGGAGAGACCCAGTACTTC	TRBD2	TRBV7-2	TRBJ2-5	-
CASKQGQASTEAFF	TGTGCCAGCAAGCAAGGACAGGCGTCCACTGAAGCTTTCTTT	TRBD1	TRBV7-2	TRBJ1-1	-